Listed below are T cell receptor beta chains from one sample, sequenced in a study of vaccination effects on CD4 cells after COVID-19. Assay used: immunoSEQ multiplex PCR; TCRdb lists only in-frame clones, some missing. This table has 30,000 to 35,000 clones, roughly four fifths appearing once. Which antigens these TCRs recognize remains unknown. Sequenced material: CD4+ T cells from PBMCs cultured with HCoV-NL63 spike peptides, taken after COVID-19 vaccination. The receptors were gathered from a human donor who received a COVID-19 vaccine. Some clones in this sample may be carry-over from other donors' samples. Both conserved end residues are part of each CDR3. The order of the fields is CDR3 length, V gene, D gene, clone size, J gene, CDR3 protein, CDR3 DNA. The D gene is left open where the match is weak. Expanded clones get a size class; other rows say once, few or many, or leave the size out.

>14|TRBV24-1|-|once|TRBJ1-5
CATSGADSNQPQHF
TGTGCCACCAGTGGTGCGGATAGCAATCAGCCCCAGCATTTT
>19|TRBV11-2|TRBD2|-|TRBJ2-3
CASSLRHPGGLAGGNTQYF
TGTGCCAGCAGCTTGCGGCACCCAGGGGGACTAGCGGGCGGAAATACGCAGTATTTT
>13|TRBV7-9|TRBD1|-|TRBJ1-2
CASSLGQSDGYTF
TGTGCCAGCAGCTTGGGACAGAGCGATGGCTACACCTTC
>13|TRBV10-3|-|-|TRBJ1-6
CAISDQYNSPLHF
TGTGCCATCAGTGACCAGTATAATTCACCCCTCCACTTT
>15|TRBV9|-|-|TRBJ2-3
CASSPDGTITDTQYF
TGTGCCAGCTCCCCGGACGGAACGATCACAGATACGCAGTATTTT
>14|TRBV7-9|-|-|TRBJ2-3
CASSPSTSTDTQYF
TGTGCCAGCAGCCCCTCTACTAGCACAGATACGCAGTATTTT
>13|TRBV10-2|-|-|TRBJ1-2
CASSLTGYYGYTF
TGCGCCAGCAGTTTAACAGGGTACTATGGCTACACCTTC
>15|TRBV6-5|TRBD1|-|TRBJ2-1
CASSSDRGQGNEQFF
TGTGCCAGCAGTAGCGACAGGGGGCAAGGCAATGAGCAGTTCTTC
>16|TRBV18|-|-|TRBJ1-6
CASSPPTLLPNSPLHF
TGTGCCAGCTCACCTCCGACGCTTCTTCCGAATTCACCCCTCCACTTT
>18|TRBV7-3|TRBD2|once|TRBJ2-3
CASSSRTSGGAPTDTQYF
TGTGCCAGCAGCTCCCGGACTAGCGGGGGGGCCCCCACAGATACGCAGTATTTT
>12|TRBV28|-|-|TRBJ1-2
CASSSDSYGYTF
TGTGCCAGCAGTTCTGACAGCTATGGCTACACCTTC
>13|TRBV6-2/TRBV6-3|-|-|TRBJ2-3
CASSDRDEDTQYF
TGTGCCAGCAGTGACCGGGACGAGGATACGCAGTATTTT
>16|TRBV9|TRBD2|-|TRBJ2-2
CASSVTSGGNTGELFF
TGTGCCAGCAGCGTAACCAGCGGGGGGAACACCGGGGAGCTGTTTTTT
>13|TRBV3-1/TRBV3-2|-|-|TRBJ1-2
CASSQVVGYGYTF
TGTGCCAGCAGCCAGGTTGTCGGATATGGCTACACCTTC
>15|TRBV7-2|-|few|TRBJ1-5
CASSLGSGGYQPQHF
TGTGCCAGCAGCTTAGGTTCGGGGGGGTATCAGCCCCAGCATTTT
>12|TRBV28|-|-|TRBJ2-5
CASSFYPETQYF
TGTGCCAGCAGTTTTTATCCGGAGACCCAGTACTTC
>11|TRBV20-1|-|-|TRBJ2-3
CSASTGIRQYF
TGCAGTGCTTCGACCGGGATAAGGCAGTATTTT
>13|TRBV5-1|TRBD1|-|TRBJ2-5
CASSPGQQETQYF
TGCGCCAGCAGCCCGGGACAGCAAGAGACCCAGTACTTC
>14|TRBV2|-|-|TRBJ1-5
CASSGAAGNQPQHF
TGTGCCAGCAGTGGTGCGGCAGGCAATCAGCCCCAGCATTTT
>15|TRBV5-4|-|-|TRBJ1-2
CASSQARGFRHGYTF
TGTGCCAGCAGCCAGGCTAGGGGGTTCAGGCATGGCTACACCTTC
>11|TRBV20-1|TRBD1|-|TRBJ1-2
CSAGQGAGYTF
TGCAGTGCGGGACAGGGGGCAGGCTACACCTTC
>16|TRBV19|TRBD2|-|TRBJ2-5
CASSPSASGGQETQYF
TGTGCCAGTAGTCCCTCCGCTAGCGGCGGCCAAGAGACCCAGTACTTC
>15|TRBV24-1|-|-|TRBJ2-3
CATSEWRGSTDTQYF
TGTGCCACCAGTGAATGGAGGGGGAGCACAGATACGCAGTATTTT
>15|TRBV9|-|-|TRBJ1-1
CASRVGEGLNTEAFF
TGTGCCAGCAGGGTGGGTGAGGGGCTGAACACTGAAGCTTTCTTT
>13|TRBV2|-|-|TRBJ2-3
CATSRGPTDTQYF
TGTGCCACCTCGCGGGGGCCCACAGATACGCAGTATTTT
>14|TRBV19|-|few|TRBJ2-2
CASSIGTNTGELFF
TGTGCCAGTAGTATAGGAACGAACACCGGGGAGCTGTTTTTT
>13|TRBV2|-|-|TRBJ2-5
CASSAGQQETQYF
TGTGCCAGCAGCGCGGGACAGCAAGAGACCCAGTACTTC
>15|TRBV7-9|-|-|TRBJ1-2
CASSAWGSQNYGYTF
TGTGCCAGCAGCGCCTGGGGCAGCCAGAACTATGGCTACACCTTC
>17|TRBV7-2|TRBD2|few|TRBJ2-5
CASSHGLAGGVVETQYF
TGTGCCAGCAGCCACGGACTAGCGGGGGGAGTCGTGGAGACCCAGTACTTC
>13|TRBV29-1|-|-|TRBJ1-2
CSVEVGVNYGYTF
TGCAGCGTTGAAGTAGGGGTCAACTATGGCTACACCTTC
>15|TRBV30|-|-|TRBJ1-4
CAWSAPGPIIEKLFF
TGTGCCTGGAGTGCCCCGGGTCCGATAATAGAAAAACTGTTTTTT
>14|TRBV7-3|-|-|TRBJ1-1
CASSPGGAGKRAFF
TGTGCCAGCAGCCCTGGGGGGGCTGGGAAGAGAGCTTTCTTT
>14|TRBV10-3|-|-|TRBJ1-4
CAIRDGATNEKLFF
TGTGCCATTCGGGACGGTGCAACTAATGAAAAACTGTTTTTT
>12|TRBV25-1|TRBD1|medium-sized|TRBJ1-1
CASSRQGTEAFF
TGTGCCAGCAGCAGACAGGGTACTGAAGCTTTCTTT
>17|TRBV19|-|-|TRBJ1-4
CASSIGQKFATNEKLFF
TGTGCCAGTAGTATTGGGCAGAAATTCGCAACTAATGAAAAACTGTTTTTT
>14|TRBV5-8|-|-|TRBJ1-1
CASSWDDRDTEAFF
TGTGCCAGCAGCTGGGACGACAGAGACACTGAAGCTTTCTTT
>14|TRBV7-9|-|few|TRBJ1-2
CASSFAGANYGYTF
TGTGCCAGCAGCTTCGCCGGTGCCAACTATGGCTACACCTTC
>13|TRBV6-5|-|-|TRBJ1-5
CASRSHDNQPQHF
TGTGCCAGCAGGTCCCATGACAATCAGCCCCAGCATTTT
>14|TRBV3-1/TRBV3-2|TRBD1|-|TRBJ1-1
CASSYAGTGGAAFF
TGTGCCAGCAGCTACGCCGGGACAGGGGGCGCAGCTTTCTTT
>11|TRBV6-1|-|-|TRBJ1-2
CASSEFESYTF
TGTGCCAGCAGTGAATTCGAGAGCTACACCTTC
>15|TRBV15|TRBD2|-|TRBJ2-1
CATSRGGGATNEQFF
TGTGCCACCAGCAGAGGCGGGGGGGCAACGAATGAGCAGTTCTTC
>15|TRBV10-1|-|-|TRBJ2-2
CASSDGKINTGELFF
TGCGCCAGCAGTGACGGTAAAATCAACACCGGGGAGCTGTTTTTT
>15|TRBV19|-|-|TRBJ1-6
CASNPRGRGGSPLHF
TGTGCCAGTAACCCACGCGGCAGGGGAGGATCACCCCTCCACTTT
>16|TRBV4-1|TRBD1|few|TRBJ1-1
CASSPASWTGGTEAFF
TGCGCCAGCAGCCCCGCCAGTTGGACAGGGGGAACTGAAGCTTTCTTT
>13|TRBV18|-|few|TRBJ1-6
CASSPPRASPLHF
TGTGCCAGCTCACCCCCGAGGGCTTCACCCCTCCACTTT
>14|TRBV19|TRBD1|-|TRBJ1-5
CASYDRDSNQPQHF
TGTGCCAGTTATGACAGGGATAGCAATCAGCCCCAGCATTTT
>16|TRBV27|-|-|TRBJ1-5
CASSLNGRIGNQPQHF
TGTGCCAGCAGTTTAAACGGGAGGATCGGCAATCAGCCCCAGCATTTT
>17|TRBV6-2/TRBV6-3|TRBD2|-|TRBJ2-5
CASSQPTSGGPSETQYF
TGTGCCAGCAGCCAACCGACTAGCGGGGGACCCTCGGAGACCCAGTACTTC
>16|TRBV5-1|-|-|TRBJ2-6
CASSLGPSAGANVLTF
TGCGCCAGCAGCTTGGGCCCATCTGCGGGGGCCAACGTCCTGACTTTC
>17|TRBV6-2/TRBV6-3|TRBD1|-|TRBJ1-2
CASSYWDRGRMTGGYTF
TGTGCCAGCAGTTACTGGGACAGGGGCAGAATGACGGGAGGCTACACCTTC
>14|TRBV5-1|-|-|TRBJ2-2
CASSFRLTTGELFF
TGCGCCAGCAGCTTTCGACTTACCACCGGGGAGCTGTTTTTT
>15|TRBV5-4|TRBD1|-|TRBJ2-2
CASSRTGVTPAELFF
TGTGCCAGCAGCCGGACAGGAGTAACACCGGCGGAGCTGTTTTTT
>12|TRBV3-1/TRBV3-2|-|-|TRBJ1-4
CASSPSNEKLFF
TGTGCCAGCAGCCCGAGTAATGAAAAACTGTTTTTT
>12|TRBV30|-|few|TRBJ1-1
CAARPGNTEAFF
TGTGCCGCAAGACCAGGGAACACTGAAGCTTTCTTT
>13|TRBV24-1|-|-|TRBJ1-2
CATSSSGFYGYTF
TGTGCCACCAGTTCGAGTGGATTCTATGGCTACACCTTC
>13|TRBV30|-|few|TRBJ1-4
CASRLNGREKLFF
TGTGCCTCGCGATTAAACGGTCGGGAAAAACTGTTTTTT
>14|TRBV6-5|TRBD1|-|TRBJ1-2
CASSTGQGAYGYTF
TGTGCCAGCAGTACGGGACAGGGGGCCTATGGCTACACCTTC
>13|TRBV9|-|-|TRBJ1-1
CASSVAGNTEAFF
TGTGCCAGCAGCGTAGCGGGAAACACTGAAGCTTTCTTT
>16|TRBV13|TRBD1|-|TRBJ2-3
CASSFPRGSVTDTQYF
TGTGCCAGCAGCTTCCCCAGGGGGTCGGTCACAGATACGCAGTATTTT
>17|TRBV4-1|TRBD2|-|TRBJ2-5
CASSRRGSGGAGETQYF
TGCGCCAGCAGCCGACGCGGTAGCGGGGGGGCTGGTGAGACCCAGTACTTC